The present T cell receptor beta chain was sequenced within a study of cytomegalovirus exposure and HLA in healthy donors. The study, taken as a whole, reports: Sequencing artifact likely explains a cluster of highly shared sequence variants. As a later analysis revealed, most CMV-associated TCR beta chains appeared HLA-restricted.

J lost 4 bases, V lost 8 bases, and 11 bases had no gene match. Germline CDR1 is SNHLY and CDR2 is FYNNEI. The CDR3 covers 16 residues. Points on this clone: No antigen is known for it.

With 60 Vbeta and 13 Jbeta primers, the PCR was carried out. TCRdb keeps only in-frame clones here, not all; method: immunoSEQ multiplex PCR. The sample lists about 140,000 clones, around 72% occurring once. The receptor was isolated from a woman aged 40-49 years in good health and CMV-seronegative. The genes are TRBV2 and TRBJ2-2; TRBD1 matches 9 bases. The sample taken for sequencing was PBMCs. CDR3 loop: CASFNVRDRVTGELFF. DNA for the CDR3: TGTGCCAGCTTTAACGTCCGGGACAGGGTCACCGGGGAGCTGTTTTTT.